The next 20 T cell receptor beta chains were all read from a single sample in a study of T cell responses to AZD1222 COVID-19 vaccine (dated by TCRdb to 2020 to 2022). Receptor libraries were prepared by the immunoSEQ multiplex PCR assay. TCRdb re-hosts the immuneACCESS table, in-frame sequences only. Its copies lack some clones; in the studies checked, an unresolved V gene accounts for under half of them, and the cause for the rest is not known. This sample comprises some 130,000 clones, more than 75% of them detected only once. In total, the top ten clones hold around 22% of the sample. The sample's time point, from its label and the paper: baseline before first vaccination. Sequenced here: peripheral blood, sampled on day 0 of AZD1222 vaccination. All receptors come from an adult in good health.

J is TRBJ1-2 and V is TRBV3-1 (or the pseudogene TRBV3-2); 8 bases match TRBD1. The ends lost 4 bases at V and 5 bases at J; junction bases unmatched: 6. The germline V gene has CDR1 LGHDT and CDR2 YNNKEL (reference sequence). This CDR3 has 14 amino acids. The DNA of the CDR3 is TGTGCCAGCAGCCCCGGACAGGGCAAGTATGGCTACACCTTC. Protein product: CASSPGQGKYGYTF.

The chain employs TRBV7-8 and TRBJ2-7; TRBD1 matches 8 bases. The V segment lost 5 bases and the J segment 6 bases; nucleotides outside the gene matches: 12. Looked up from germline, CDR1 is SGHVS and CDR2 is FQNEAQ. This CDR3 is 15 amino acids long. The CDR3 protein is CASSPAGQGVSEQYF. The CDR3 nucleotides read TGTGCCAGCAGCCCCGCCGGACAGGGAGTTTCCGAGCAGTACTTC.

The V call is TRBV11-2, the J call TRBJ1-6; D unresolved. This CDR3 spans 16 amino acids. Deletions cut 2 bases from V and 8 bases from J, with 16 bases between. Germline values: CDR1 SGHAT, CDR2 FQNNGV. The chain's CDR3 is CASSLYSGVRDSPLHF. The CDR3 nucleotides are TGTGCCAGCAGCTTATACTCGGGAGTACGTGATTCACCCCTCCACTTT.

CDR3 amino acids: CASSPGTPAANEQFF. The CDR3 coding sequence is TGTGCCAGCAGCCCCGGGACTCCCGCGGCGAATGAGCAGTTCTTC. This sequence joins TRBV7-9 and TRBJ2-1; weak D call: TRBD2 (6 bases). Germline V lookup: CDR1 SEHNR, CDR2 FQNEAQ (reference sequence). The CDR3 covers 15 residues. Trimming pared 5 bases from V and 7 bases from J, leaving 18 bases between.

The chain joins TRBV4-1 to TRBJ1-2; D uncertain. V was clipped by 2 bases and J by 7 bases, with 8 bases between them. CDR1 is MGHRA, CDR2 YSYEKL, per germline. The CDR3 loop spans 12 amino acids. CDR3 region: CASSQLLSGYTF. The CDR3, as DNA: TGCGCCAGCAGCCAATTGCTGAGTGGCTACACCTTC.

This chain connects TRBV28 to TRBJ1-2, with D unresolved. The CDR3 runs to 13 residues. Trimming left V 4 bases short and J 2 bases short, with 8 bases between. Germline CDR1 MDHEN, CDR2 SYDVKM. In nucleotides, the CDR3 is TGTGCCAGCAGTTCACATAGGAACTATGGCTACACCTTC. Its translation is CASSSHRNYGYTF.

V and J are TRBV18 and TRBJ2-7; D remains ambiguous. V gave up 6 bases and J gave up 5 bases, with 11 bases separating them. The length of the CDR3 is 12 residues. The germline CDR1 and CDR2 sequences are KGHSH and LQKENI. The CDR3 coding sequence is TGTGCCAGCTCCCCATGGACGGACGAGCAGTACTTC. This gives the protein CASSPWTDEQYF.

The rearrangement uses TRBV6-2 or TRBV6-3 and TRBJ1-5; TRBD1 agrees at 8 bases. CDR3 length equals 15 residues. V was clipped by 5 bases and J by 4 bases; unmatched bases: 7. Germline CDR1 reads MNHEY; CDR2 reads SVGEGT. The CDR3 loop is CASSPRTGRNQPQHF. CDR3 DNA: TGTGCCAGCAGTCCCCGGACAGGGCGGAATCAGCCCCAGCATTTT.

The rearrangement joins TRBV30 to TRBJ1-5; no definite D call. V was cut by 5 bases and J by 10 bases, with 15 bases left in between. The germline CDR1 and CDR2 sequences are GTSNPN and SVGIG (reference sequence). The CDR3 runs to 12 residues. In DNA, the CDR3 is TGTGCCTGGTATACTAAAGGTTCCCCCCAGCATTTT. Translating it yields CAWYTKGSPQHF.

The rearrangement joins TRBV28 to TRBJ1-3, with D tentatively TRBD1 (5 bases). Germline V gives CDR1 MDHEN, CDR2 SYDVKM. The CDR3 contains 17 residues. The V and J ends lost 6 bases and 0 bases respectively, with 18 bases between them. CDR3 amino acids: CASRPLERGRSGNTIYF. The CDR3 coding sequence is TGTGCCAGCAGACCCCTTGAAAGGGGCCGCTCTGGAAACACCATATATTTT.

CDR3 nucleotides: TGCGCCAGCAGCTTGGAAGGGGTAGGAGAGACCCAGTACTTC. It codes for CASSLEGVGETQYF. This chain connects TRBV5-1 to TRBJ2-5; D is perhaps TRBD1 (5 bases). With 0 bases removed from V and 4 bases from J, the gap between germline ends came to 10 bases. The germline CDR1 and CDR2 sequences are SGHRS and YFSETQ. This CDR3 comprises 14 residues.

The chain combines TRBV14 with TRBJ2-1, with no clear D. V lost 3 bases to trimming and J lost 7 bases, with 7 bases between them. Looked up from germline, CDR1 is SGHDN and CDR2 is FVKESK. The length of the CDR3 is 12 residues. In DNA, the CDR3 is TGTGCCAGCAGCCAGGCACCGAATGAGCAGTTCTTC. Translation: CASSQAPNEQFF.

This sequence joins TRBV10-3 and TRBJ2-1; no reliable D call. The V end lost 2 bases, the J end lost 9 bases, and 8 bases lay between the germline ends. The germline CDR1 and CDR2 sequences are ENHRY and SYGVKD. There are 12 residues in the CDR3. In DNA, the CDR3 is TGTGCCATCAGTGAGAATCCAGGTGAGCAGTTCTTC. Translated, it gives CAISENPGEQFF.

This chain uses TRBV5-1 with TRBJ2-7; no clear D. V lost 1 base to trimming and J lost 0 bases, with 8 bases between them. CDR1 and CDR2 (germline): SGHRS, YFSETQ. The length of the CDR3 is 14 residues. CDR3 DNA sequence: TGCGCCAGCAGCTTGCTAGGCAGCTCCTACGAGCAGTACTTC. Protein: CASSLLGSSYEQYF.

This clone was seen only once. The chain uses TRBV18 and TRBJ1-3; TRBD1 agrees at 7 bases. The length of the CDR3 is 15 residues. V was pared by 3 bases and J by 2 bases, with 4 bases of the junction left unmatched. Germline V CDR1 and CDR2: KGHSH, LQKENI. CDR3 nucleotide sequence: TGTGCCAGCTCACCGGAGACAGGGCCTGGAAACACCATATATTTT. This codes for CASSPETGPGNTIYF.

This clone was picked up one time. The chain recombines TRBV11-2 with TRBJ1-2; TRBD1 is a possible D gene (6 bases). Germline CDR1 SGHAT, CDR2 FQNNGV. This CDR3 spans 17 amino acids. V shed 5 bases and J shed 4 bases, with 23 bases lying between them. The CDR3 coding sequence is TGTGCCAGCAGCCTCACACAGGGCCCGACAACCCCCTATGGCTACACCTTC. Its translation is CASSLTQGPTTPYGYTF.

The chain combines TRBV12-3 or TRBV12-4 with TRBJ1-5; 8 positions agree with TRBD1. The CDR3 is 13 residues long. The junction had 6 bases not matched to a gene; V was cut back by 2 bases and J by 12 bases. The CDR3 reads CASSLRAGGVQHF. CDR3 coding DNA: TGTGCCAGCAGTTTAAGGGCAGGGGGCGTCCAGCATTTT.

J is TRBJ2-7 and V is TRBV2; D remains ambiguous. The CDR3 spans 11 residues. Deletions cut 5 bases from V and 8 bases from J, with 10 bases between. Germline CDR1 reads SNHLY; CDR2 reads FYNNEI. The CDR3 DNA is TGTGCCAGCAGTTCTAAGATCCAGCAGTACTTC. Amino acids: CASSSKIQQYF.

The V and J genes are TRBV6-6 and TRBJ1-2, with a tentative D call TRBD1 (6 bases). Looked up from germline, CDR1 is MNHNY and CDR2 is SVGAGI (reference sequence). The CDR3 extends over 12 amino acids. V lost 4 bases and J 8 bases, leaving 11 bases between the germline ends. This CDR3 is CASSLTGYGYTF. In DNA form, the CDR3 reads TGTGCCAGCAGTTTAACAGGGTACGGCTACACCTTC.

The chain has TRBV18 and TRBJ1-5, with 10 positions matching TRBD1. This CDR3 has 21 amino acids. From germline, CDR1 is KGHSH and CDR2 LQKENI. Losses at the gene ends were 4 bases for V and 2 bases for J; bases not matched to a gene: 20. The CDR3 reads CASSLPEVGTGDWRGNQPQHF. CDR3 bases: TGTGCCAGCTCACTACCCGAAGTGGGGACAGGGGACTGGAGGGGCAATCAGCCCCAGCATTTT. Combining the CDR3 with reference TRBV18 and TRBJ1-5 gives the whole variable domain NAGVMQNPRHLVRRRGQEARLRCSPMKGHSHVYWYRQLPEEGLKFMVYLQKENIIDESGMPKERFSAEFPKEGPSILRIQQVVRGDSAAYFCASSLPEVGTGDWRGNQPQHFGDGTRLSIL.